This TCR beta chain stems from a study of blood T cell repertoires in COVID-19. Study details: Whether acute or convalescent, the COVID-19 samples came from the United States, Italy and Spain. T cells, B-cell-depleted T cells, or PBMCs provided the cDNA or gDNA that served as material.

Per the original data handling: It was from reference gene primer amplification that nucleated cell counts were estimated. TCRdb keeps only in-frame clones here, not all; method: immunoSEQ multiplex PCR. That table furnishes V, J and clone size, whereas the DNA furnished D and trimming. The table has approximately 250,000 clones, approximately 84% seen once. Per germline, CDR1 MNHEY and CDR2 SMNVEV (reference sequence). The V and J ends lost 7 bases and 0 bases respectively, with 10 bases between them. This CDR3 region has 15 residues. The sequencing input was peripheral blood. The V and J genes are TRBV27 and TRBJ1-6, with D uncertain. The TCR comes from a man between 50 and 59 years old with acute or convalescent COVID-19. CDR3 region: CASTVGSSYNSPLHF. Here the CDR3 DNA reads TGTGCCAGCACGGTGGGGAGCTCCTATAATTCACCCCTCCACTTT.